The 26 T cell receptor beta chains below all came from one sample that was sequenced in a study of lymphopenia after photon versus proton radiotherapy. The table came from immunoSEQ multiplex PCR; TCRdb's copy has only in-frame clones and leaves some out. The sample has approximately 150,000 clones; about 85% are singletons. This specimen consisted of peripheral blood, obtained from a patient treated with photon-based radiotherapy. The source is a man aged 50 to 60 with gastric cancer.

A note on this clone: Within the sample, other DNA sequences also encode this same CDR3. V and J are TRBV29-1 and TRBJ2-7, with 7 bases that match TRBD1. Germline V gene data show CDR1 as SQVTM and CDR2 as ANQGSEA. V shed 1 base and J 7 bases; nucleotides not matched to a gene: 4. The CDR3 totals 12 residues. The CDR3 loop reads CSVEGQGYEQYF. As DNA, the CDR3 is TGCAGCGTTGAAGGACAGGGCTATGAGCAGTACTTC.

The chain uses TRBV29-1 and TRBJ2-1, with 7 bases lining up with TRBD2. The CDR3 sequence is 14 residues long. Germline loops: CDR1 SQVTM, CDR2 ANQGSEA. Losses at the gene ends were 0 bases for V and 8 bases for J; bases not matched to a gene: 7. The CDR3 DNA sequence: TGCAGCGTTGAAGATGAGGGAGGGTTCGATGAGCAGTTCTTC. Translating gives CSVEDEGGFDEQFF.

The chain carries TRBV28 and TRBJ1-4; a weak D match, TRBD1 (6 bases). Germline V gene lookup returns CDR1 MDHEN and CDR2 SYDVKM. V was trimmed by 5 bases and J by 7 bases, leaving 14 bases between them. The CDR3 is 14 amino acids. The DNA for the CDR3 is TGTGCCAGCAGTCGAGGGGGTAGTGCTGAAAAACTGTTTTTT. Its protein is CASSRGGSAEKLFF.

The chain employs TRBV4-2 and TRBJ2-7; 9 bases align to TRBD1. The CDR3 contains 16 residues. V dropped 1 base and J dropped 2; count of bases not matched to a gene: 6. Germline V gene sequence: CDR1 LGHNA, CDR2 YNFKEQ. The CDR3 nucleotides read TGTGCCAGCAGCCAAGGACAAGGGACAGGGACCTACGAGCAGTACTTC. This encodes CASSQGQGTGTYEQYF.

The chain combines TRBV19 with TRBJ2-7; TRBD1 might be the D (6 bases). This CDR3 spans 14 amino acids. Looked up from germline, CDR1 is LNHDA and CDR2 is SQIVND (reference sequence). The germline V and J ends were trimmed by 7 bases and 1 base, with 14 bases remaining between them. This chain's CDR3 is CASTSSDRSYEQYF. The CDR3, as DNA: TGTGCCAGTACCTCTTCGGACAGATCCTACGAGCAGTACTTC.

V is TRBV4-3 and J is TRBJ1-1, with D hard to call. CDR1 and CDR2 (germline): LGHNA, YSLEER. This CDR3 contains 13 residues. Trimming shortened V by 0 bases and J by 8 bases, and 10 bases separated the two germline ends. The CDR3 loop reads CASSQEGRSEAFF. The CDR3 nucleotides read TGCGCCAGCAGCCAAGAGGGGAGATCCGAAGCTTTCTTT.

This clone was seen once. The CDR3 sequence: CASSYSNRGWTGELFF. CDR3 nucleotide sequence: TGTGCCAGCAGTTACTCGAACAGGGGTTGGACCGGGGAGCTGTTTTTT. The gene calls are TRBV6-5 and TRBJ2-2, with 7 bases identical to TRBD1. Germline assignment: CDR1 MNHEY and CDR2 SVGAGI. The CDR3 consists of 16 residues. The trim removed 0 bases at V and 5 bases at J, leaving 6 bases unmatched.

This clone came up once. The gene calls are TRBV29-1 and TRBJ2-7; D is perhaps TRBD1 or TRBD2 (5 bases each). The CDR3 is 12 residues long. The V and J ends lost 5 bases and 5 bases respectively, with 13 bases between them. Germline V gene sequence: CDR1 SQVTM, CDR2 ANQGSEA. CDR3 nucleotide sequence: TGCAGCGTTAGTGGGGACCGGGACGAGCAGTACTTC. It specifies CSVSGDRDEQYF.

The chain joins TRBV19 to TRBJ2-4; 14 bases are shared with TRBD2. CDR3 size: 20 residues. Germline values: CDR1 LNHDA, CDR2 SQIVND (reference sequence). Trimming removed 0 bases from V and 3 bases from J; junction bases left unmatched: 10. In nucleotides, the CDR3 is TGTGCCAGTAGTATAGAGGGGACTAGCGGGAGTAAGTTAGGCAAAAACATTCAGTACTTC. Translating it yields CASSIEGTSGSKLGKNIQYF.

The rearrangement uses TRBV5-1 and TRBJ1-1; 7 bases match TRBD1. CDR1 is SGHRS, CDR2 YFSETQ, per germline. V gave up 2 bases and J gave up 5 bases; unmatched junction bases: 6. The CDR3 runs 14 residues. This CDR3 is CASSFQGGTTEAFF. The CDR3 DNA is TGCGCCAGCAGCTTCCAGGGGGGCACGACTGAAGCTTTCTTT.

In its sample, this clone was seen many times. V gene TRBV19 combines with J gene TRBJ2-2; D uncertain. Trimming cost V 2 bases and J 5 bases, with 9 bases left between them. Per germline, CDR1 LNHDA and CDR2 SQIVND (reference sequence). The length of the CDR3 is 14 residues. CDR3 in amino acids: CASSIFDSTGELFF. As DNA, the CDR3 is TGTGCCAGTAGTATATTCGACTCGACCGGGGAGCTGTTTTTT. Full variable domain (rest looked up from reference TRBV19 and TRBJ2-2): DGGITQSPKYLFRKEGQNVTLSCEQNLNHDAMYWYRQDPGQGLRLIYYSQIVNDFQKGDIAEGYSVSREKKESFPLTVTSAQKNPTAFYLCASSIFDSTGELFFGEGSRLTVL.

V and J are TRBV9 and TRBJ2-1, with 7 bases matching TRBD1. Trimming at V came to 6 bases and at J to 2 bases, leaving 8 bases not matched to a gene. Germline CDR1 is SGDLS and CDR2 is YYNGEE. The CDR3 length is 15 residues. In DNA, the CDR3 is TGTGCCAGCACCCCCTTGAGGGGGCCCTACAATGAGCAGTTCTTC. This translates into CASTPLRGPYNEQFF.

V usage is TRBV5-1 and J usage is TRBJ2-5; possible D gene TRBD2, 5 bases. V lost 2 bases, J lost 3 bases, and 14 bases lay in between. Germline-derived CDR1 and CDR2 are SGHRS and YFSETQ. The CDR3 totals 15 residues. Here the CDR3 reads CASSFMGRDEETQYF. CDR3 DNA: TGCGCCAGCAGCTTCATGGGTCGGGATGAAGAGACCCAGTACTTC.

The J gene is TRBJ2-7, the V gene TRBV6-5, with 9 bases lining up with TRBD2. There are 14 residues in the CDR3. CDR1 is MNHEY and CDR2 is SVGAGI in the germline V gene. V shed 5 bases and J 0 bases; nucleotides not matched to a gene: 2. CDR3 coding DNA: TGTGCCAGCAGTCTGACTAGCGGCTCCTACGAGCAGTACTTC. Protein product: CASSLTSGSYEQYF.

The rearrangement links TRBV9 to TRBJ2-3; 7 nucleotides align to TRBD1. CDR1 is SGDLS, CDR2 YYNGEE, per germline. The length of the CDR3 is 15 residues. With V trimmed by 4 bases and J by 5 bases, 10 bases remained unmatched. The CDR3 sequence: CASSTGVPKIDTQYF. For the CDR3, the DNA is TGTGCCAGCAGCACAGGGGTCCCGAAAATAGATACGCAGTATTTT.

The chain employs TRBV13 and TRBJ1-2, with TRBD1 identical over 11 bases. The CDR3 has 15 residues. The germline gives CDR1 PRHDT, CDR2 FYEKMQ (reference sequence). The J segment lost 8 bases and the V segment lost 5 bases, leaving 10 bases of the junction unmatched. CDR3 coding DNA: TGTGCCAGCAGCCCACCAGGACAGGGGGCGTTGGGCTACACCTTC. This encodes CASSPPGQGALGYTF.

V gene TRBV18 combines with J gene TRBJ2-2, with D possibly TRBD1 on 7 matching bases. V lost 6 bases and J lost 0, with 14 bases in between. The CDR3 extends over 16 amino acids. Looked up from germline, CDR1 is KGHSH and CDR2 is LQKENI. The CDR3 DNA reads as TGTGCCAGCTCCCCCAGGGGGGCGTCGAACACCGGGGAGCTGTTTTTT. This translates into CASSPRGASNTGELFF.

V is TRBV27 and J is TRBJ2-7; 9 bases match TRBD2. Germline CDR1 reads MNHEY; CDR2 reads SMNVEV (reference sequence). The length of the CDR3 is 15 residues. The V segment lost 5 bases and the J segment 2 bases; nucleotides outside the gene matches: 7. CDR3 protein: CASSRLGTSTYEQYF. The CDR3 nucleotides are TGTGCCAGCAGTCGCCTCGGGACTAGCACCTACGAGCAGTACTTC.

This clone was seen once. The J gene is TRBJ2-7, the V gene TRBV7-8; D is unresolved. The germline V gene has CDR1 SGHVS and CDR2 FQNEAQ. This CDR3 has 14 residues. The ends were cut back, 4 bases at V and 3 bases at J, with 13 bases in the middle. As DNA, the CDR3 is TGTGCCAGCAGCTCCGGAAGTTGGGTCTACGAGCAGTACTTC. It codes for CASSSGSWVYEQYF.

The J gene is TRBJ2-1, the V gene TRBV7-3; no definite D call. The CDR3 runs to 14 residues. V dropped 1 base and J dropped 1 base, with 5 bases sitting between them. Germline V gene sequence: CDR1 SGHTA, CDR2 FQGTGA. The CDR3 region is CASSLRPSYNEQFF. The CDR3 region has the DNA TGTGCCAGCAGCTTAAGGCCTTCCTACAATGAGCAGTTCTTC.

This chain's CDR3 is CASSLGTGITDTQYF. In nucleotides, the CDR3 is TGTGCCAGCAGCTTAGGGACAGGGATCACAGATACGCAGTATTTT. The chain uses TRBV11-3 and TRBJ2-3; 8 bases are shared with TRBD1. The CDR3 is 15 amino acids. The V gene end was trimmed by 1 base and the J gene end by 2 bases; junction bases not matched to a gene: 2. Germline lookup yields CDR1 SGHNT and CDR2 YENEEA.

The genes are TRBV5-6 and TRBJ1-2, with 7 bases aligning to TRBD1. CDR1 and CDR2 (germline): SGHDT, YYEEEE. The V and J ends lost 3 bases and 4 bases, in that order; junction bases with no gene match: 9. The CDR3 extends over 15 amino acids. The CDR3 spells CASSWDQQGSYGYTF. For the CDR3, the DNA is TGTGCCAGCAGCTGGGACCAACAGGGGAGCTATGGCTACACCTTC. Supplemented by reference TRBV5-6 and TRBJ1-2, the full variable domain reads DAGVTQSPTHLIKTRGQQVTLRCSPKSGHDTVSWYQQALGQGPQFIFQYYEEEERQRGNFPDRFSGHQFPNYSSELNVNALLLGDSALYLCASSWDQQGSYGYTFGSGTRLTVV.

The J gene is TRBJ1-2, the V gene TRBV6-5; D is undetermined. The CDR3 totals 13 residues. Germline V gene lookup returns CDR1 MNHEY and CDR2 SVGAGI. V lost 0 bases and J lost 4, with 6 bases in between. The DNA of the CDR3 is TGTGCCAGCAGTTACTCGGGTACCTATGGCTACACCTTC. It codes for CASSYSGTYGYTF.

The chain links TRBV7-9 to TRBJ2-1; tentative D call: TRBD1 (5 bases). The V end lost 1 base, the J end lost 10 bases, and 11 bases lay between the germline ends. Germline values: CDR1 SEHNR, CDR2 FQNEAQ (reference sequence). There are 13 residues in the CDR3. CDR3 loop: CASSLVREGEQFF. Written as DNA, the CDR3 is TGTGCCAGCAGCTTAGTCAGGGAAGGGGAGCAGTTCTTC.

The chain is built from TRBV19 and TRBJ1-5; 10 nucleotides align to TRBD1. This CDR3 is built from 15 residues. Germline CDR1 reads LNHDA; CDR2 reads SQIVND (reference sequence). V dropped 4 bases and J dropped 4; count of bases not matched to a gene: 4. The CDR3 spells CASSTDRGPNQPQHF. The CDR3 region has the DNA TGTGCCAGTAGTACCGACAGGGGGCCGAATCAGCCCCAGCATTTT.

V usage is TRBV5-6 and J usage is TRBJ1-5; 11 bases fit TRBD1. The J segment lost 5 bases and the V segment lost 2 bases, leaving 3 bases of the junction unmatched. Germline V gene data show CDR1 as SGHDT and CDR2 as YYEEEE. The CDR3 sequence is 15 residues long. CDR3 amino acids: CASSLRTGGYQPQHF. Written as DNA, the CDR3 is TGTGCCAGCAGCTTAAGGACAGGGGGCTATCAGCCCCAGCATTTT.